The 15 T cell receptor beta chains listed next were all sequenced from one sample in a study of CD8 T cells in ankylosing spondylitis (dated by TCRdb to about 2017). Libraries were built with 5' RACE. The instrument given in TCRdb is Illumina HiSeq 2500. TCRdb reworked the public reads: Q25 trimming with fastp, MiXCR clone assembly, productive beta chains retained. Every CDR3 protein is listed once, alongside the most common genes and DNA of its rows. Present in this sample are some 27,000 distinct CDR3 sequences, 5.3% of which were seen just once. The ten largest clones add up to around 1.9% of the sample. What was sequenced was blood, either unsorted or a sorted T cell fraction (not recorded which). The receptors were gathered from a female donor with ankylosing spondylitis or in good health (not recorded which).

This clonotype was counted at least ten times. The chain combines TRBV9 with TRBJ1-2, with TRBD1 as a possible D gene (6 bases). Trimming stripped 0 bases from V and 5 bases from J, with 14 bases between. This CDR3 has 15 residues. Germline lookup yields CDR1 SGDLS and CDR2 YYNGEE. Here the CDR3 reads CASSVAPTGQYGYTF. The CDR3 DNA is TGTGCCAGCAGCGTAGCCCCAACAGGGCAATATGGCTACACCTTC.

Ten or more counts support this clonotype. This chain connects TRBV9 to TRBJ2-7, with a possible D match to TRBD2 (6 bases). Germline V CDR1 and CDR2: SGDLS, YYNGEE. The germline V and J ends were trimmed by 4 bases and 2 bases, with 19 bases remaining between them. The CDR3 is 16 residues long. In DNA form, the CDR3 reads TGTGCCAGCAGCCTCCAGCCCCTTGCGGGGCCCTACGAGCAGTACTTC. It codes for CASSLQPLAGPYEQYF. Full variable domain (rest looked up from reference TRBV9 and TRBJ2-7): DSGVTQTPKHLITATGQRVTLRCSPRSGDLSVYWYQQSLDQGLQFLIQYYNGEERAKGNILERFSAQQFPDLHSELNLSSLELGDSALYFCASSLQPLAGPYEQYFGPGTRLTVT.

Many counts were recorded for this clonotype. V and J are TRBV9 and TRBJ1-1; 11 bases line up with TRBD1. There are 14 residues in the CDR3. CDR1 and CDR2 from the germline V gene are SGDLS and YYNGEE. V was clipped by 5 bases and J by 5 bases; unmatched bases: 5. The CDR3 region is CASSRTGGRTEAFF. The CDR3 DNA sequence: TGTGCCAGCAGTCGGACAGGGGGCAGGACTGAAGCTTTCTTT.

This clonotype was observed at least ten times. The chain employs TRBV9 and TRBJ2-5; D tentatively fits TRBD1 or TRBD2 (6 bases each). Trimming removed 1 base at V and 3 bases at J, with 13 bases between. The V gene's germline CDR1 is SGDLS and CDR2 YYNGEE. This CDR3 comprises 15 residues. The CDR3 spells CASSVRGAYEETQYF. CDR3 DNA: TGTGCCAGCAGCGTAAGGGGGGCTTATGAAGAGACCCAGTACTTC.

The V gene is TRBV9, the J gene TRBJ2-2; the D gene could be TRBD1 or TRBD2 (5 bases each). Germline V gives CDR1 SGDLS, CDR2 YYNGEE. This CDR3 is 15 amino acids long. V lost 0 bases, J lost 5 bases, and 11 bases lay in between. The DNA of the CDR3 is TGTGCCAGCAGCGTAGATTTGGGGACGACCGGGGAGCTGTTTTTT. Residues: CASSVDLGTTGELFF.

This clonotype was counted many times. The rearrangement joins TRBV9 to TRBJ1-2, with 8 bases matching TRBD1. The length of the CDR3 is 14 residues. Losses at the gene ends were 3 bases for V and 4 bases for J; bases not matched to a gene: 5. The germline V gene has CDR1 SGDLS and CDR2 YYNGEE. The CDR3 is CASSGGQGPYGYTF. In DNA, the CDR3 is TGTGCCAGCAGCGGAGGACAGGGTCCCTATGGCTACACCTTC.

This clonotype has at least ten counts. The rearrangement uses TRBV9 and TRBJ2-2; 7 nucleotides line up with TRBD2. CDR1 and CDR2 from the germline V gene are SGDLS and YYNGEE. The CDR3 consists of 15 residues. V lost 5 bases, J lost 3 bases, and 7 bases stayed unmatched. The CDR3 spells CASRSGGWHTGELFF. CDR3 bases: TGTGCCAGCAGATCGGGAGGATGGCACACCGGGGAGCTGTTTTTT.

This clonotype was seen at least ten times. V is TRBV9 and J is TRBJ2-7; 7 bases line up with TRBD2. This CDR3 region has 15 residues. The V gene end was trimmed by 2 bases and the J gene end by 5 bases; junction bases not matched to a gene: 10. Germline V lookup: CDR1 SGDLS, CDR2 YYNGEE. This chain's CDR3 is CASSVRSGMGHEQYF. DNA of the CDR3: TGTGCCAGCAGCGTTCGGAGCGGGATGGGCCACGAGCAGTACTTC.

This clonotype was observed at least ten times. The CDR3 sequence: CASSVAGGLSSYNEQFF. CDR3 nucleotide sequence: TGTGCCAGCAGCGTAGCAGGCGGGTTGAGCTCCTACAATGAGCAGTTCTTC. The V gene is TRBV9, the J gene TRBJ2-1; D might be TRBD2 (5 bases). The V gene's germline CDR1 is SGDLS and CDR2 YYNGEE. V was shortened by 0 bases and J by 0 bases, with 13 bases between the two germline ends. The CDR3 contains 17 residues.

Details on this clonotype: A much larger clone sits a single nucleotide away, making a read error possible. The chain is built from TRBV9 and TRBJ2-7; 7 nucleotides agree with TRBD2. CDR1 is SGDLS and CDR2 is YYNGEE in the germline V gene. This CDR3 contains 14 residues. This chain's CDR3 is CASSVASSGYEQHF. In nucleotides, the CDR3 is TGTGCCAGCAGCGTAGCATCTAGCGGTTACGAGCAGCACTTC. The full variable domain, completed using reference TRBV9 and TRBJ2-7, is DSGVTQTPKHLITATGQRVTLRCSPRSGDLSVYWYQQSLDQGLQFLIQYYNGEERAKGNILERFSAQQFPDLHSELNLSSLELGDSALYFCASSVASSGYEQHFGPGTRLTVT.

This clonotype was seen ten or more times. The chain recombines TRBV9 with TRBJ2-6, with 8 nucleotides matching TRBD1. Germline V lookup: CDR1 SGDLS, CDR2 YYNGEE. V lost 7 bases, J lost 0 bases, and 6 bases stayed unmatched. This CDR3 comprises 16 residues. CDR3: CASRGTGPSGANVLTF. CDR3 coding DNA: TGTGCCAGCCGGGGGACAGGTCCCTCTGGGGCCAACGTCCTGACTTTC.

This clonotype was counted at least ten times. The chain carries TRBV9 and TRBJ2-7; weak D call: TRBD2 (6 bases). The CDR3 has 15 residues. V was pared by 0 bases and J by 7 bases, with 17 bases between. Per the germline V gene, CDR1 is SGDLS and CDR2 is YYNGEE. The CDR3 loop reads CASSVEETRSREQYF. Here the CDR3 DNA reads TGTGCCAGCAGCGTAGAGGAGACTAGGTCTCGGGAGCAGTACTTC.

This clonotype is medium-sized (0.01 to 0.1%). This rearrangement joins TRBV9 to TRBJ2-3; 7 bases map to TRBD1. This CDR3 region has 15 residues. Germline CDR1 and CDR2: SGDLS and YYNGEE. Unmatched junction bases numbered 4, after V lost 0 bases and J lost 3 bases. The CDR3 DNA sequence: TGTGCCAGCAGCGTAGCACAGGGGTTGACAGATACGCAGTATTTT. This gives the protein CASSVAQGLTDTQYF.

This clonotype was counted many times. This chain connects TRBV9 to TRBJ1-2, with D tentatively TRBD1 (5 bases). The germline CDR1 and CDR2 sequences are SGDLS and YYNGEE. This CDR3 contains 16 residues. The V end was cut by 4 bases, the J end by 4 bases, with 20 bases between. CDR3 protein: CASSPQSGGGIYGYTF. CDR3 sequence (DNA): TGTGCCAGCAGCCCCCAATCGGGGGGAGGAATCTATGGCTACACCTTC.

This clonotype has a count of ten or more. V gene TRBV9 combines with J gene TRBJ1-2; TRBD1 might be the D (5 bases). The CDR3 consists of 13 residues. Germline V lookup: CDR1 SGDLS, CDR2 YYNGEE. Deletions cut 4 bases from V and 8 bases from J, with 15 bases between. The CDR3 protein is CASSIGGGRGYTF. CDR3 in DNA: TGTGCCAGCAGCATCGGGGGGGGACGGGGCTACACCTTC.